The clone carrying this T cell receptor beta chain was recorded a few times. Its antigen is undetermined. TCRdb re-called the reads with MiXCR, one entry per CDR3 protein. The data hold 830,000 or so distinct CDR3 sequences, with 30% to 35% observed a single time. This sample was included in a study of T cell repertoires in cytomegalovirus infection. Study as a whole: Alongside well-studied HLA-B-restricted CMV epitopes, recently identified HLA-C-restricted CMV epitopes were also used. Indications of both CMV infection and matching HLA type were provided by public TCR beta signatures. General study results and limits: There were carriers of CMV plus the relevant HLA, and cumulative public TCR beta family frequency identified them. HLA-C-restricted CMV-specific TCR beta clonotypes prevailed in the ex vivo response.

Trimming took 7 bases from V and 2 from J, leaving 17 bases between them. There are 15 residues in the CDR3. Germline V gene sequence: CDR1 SQVTM, CDR2 ANQGSEA. The TCR originated in a human donor in good health (CMV status not recorded). Some clones in this sample may be carry-over from other donors' samples. The V call is TRBV29-1, the J call TRBJ2-2, with a possible D match to TRBD2 (7 bases). Sequenced material: cultured CD8+ T cells from PBMCs, taken from culture after CMV antigen stimulation. CDR3 sequence reads: CSALRGTPNTGELFF. CDR3 coding DNA: TGCAGCGCTCTGCGGGGGACACCCAACACCGGGGAGCTGTTTTTT.